The rows below give T cell receptor beta chains drawn from one sample of a study of T-cell reconstitution after alpha-beta-depleted transplantation in children. TCRdb passed the PCR reads through MiXCR, listing each CDR3 protein once. The table lists more than 120,000 distinct CDR3 sequences, around 8.8% of them singletons. The sequencing here drew on PBMCs, mostly from graft donor cells, taken 180 days after TCRalphabeta/CD19-depleted stem cell transplant. These receptors were obtained from a female patient between 2 and 15 years old who had a stem cell transplant for congenital amegakaryocytic thrombocytopenia, so the T cells may come from the graft donor. The CDR3 runs from the conserved cysteine through the conserved F or W. Fields, in order: CDR3 protein, CDR3 DNA, D gene, V gene, clone size, J gene. The D gene is left open where the match is weak. A clone size is listed for some rows: how often the clone was seen (once, few, many), or a class if it is expanded.

cdr3_aa: CSAPLSPLAGVYNEQFF
cdr3_nt: TGCAGTGCTCCCCTAAGCCCCCTAGCGGGAGTGTACAATGAGCAGTTCTTC
d_call: TRBD2
v_call: TRBV20-1
clone_size: .
j_call: TRBJ2-1

cdr3_aa: CSAGLSYEQYF
cdr3_nt: TGCAGCGCGGGACTCTCCTACGAGCAGTACTTC
d_call: .
v_call: TRBV20-1
clone_size: .
j_call: TRBJ2-7

cdr3_aa: CASSPALGRPYGYTF
cdr3_nt: TGTGCCAGCAGCCCCGCACTTGGAAGACCTTATGGCTACACCTTC
d_call: .
v_call: TRBV7-2
clone_size: .
j_call: TRBJ1-2

cdr3_aa: CASSVVGDSYEQYF
cdr3_nt: TGTGCCAGCAGCGTAGTTGGGGACAGCTACGAGCAGTACTTC
d_call: TRBD1
v_call: TRBV9
clone_size: many
j_call: TRBJ2-7

cdr3_aa: CASSQGSVREKLFF
cdr3_nt: TGTGCCAGCAGCCAGGGTTCTGTTAGGGAAAAACTGTTTTTT
d_call: .
v_call: TRBV7-2
clone_size: few
j_call: TRBJ1-4

cdr3_aa: CASSIRGRPYNEQFF
cdr3_nt: TGTGCCAGCAGCATACGCGGGAGACCCTACAATGAGCAGTTCTTC
d_call: TRBD2
v_call: TRBV7-9
clone_size: many
j_call: TRBJ2-1

cdr3_aa: CSAIKTGLTHTGELFF
cdr3_nt: TGCAGTGCTATTAAGACGGGACTAACCCATACCGGGGAGCTGTTTTTT
d_call: TRBD2
v_call: TRBV20-1
clone_size: .
j_call: TRBJ2-2

cdr3_aa: CASSPRGDEAFF
cdr3_nt: TGTGCCAGCTCACCACGAGGAGATGAAGCTTTCTTT
d_call: .
v_call: TRBV18
clone_size: few
j_call: TRBJ1-1

cdr3_aa: CASSLGDSRDEQYF
cdr3_nt: TGTGCCAGCAGCTTAGGGGACTCCCGAGACGAGCAGTACTTC
d_call: .
v_call: TRBV7-9
clone_size: many
j_call: TRBJ2-7

cdr3_aa: CSVRTGGLYGYTF
cdr3_nt: TGCAGCGTTAGGACAGGGGGACTCTATGGCTACACCTTC
d_call: TRBD1
v_call: TRBV29-1
clone_size: many
j_call: TRBJ1-2

cdr3_aa: CASSPLLAGDGGANTGELFF
cdr3_nt: TGCGCCAGCAGCCCGTTATTAGCGGGAGACGGCGGGGCGAACACCGGGGAGCTGTTTTTT
d_call: TRBD2
v_call: TRBV5-1
clone_size: many
j_call: TRBJ2-2

cdr3_aa: CASSLGYEKLFF
cdr3_nt: TGTGCCAGCAGTTTAGGGTATGAAAAACTGTTTTTT
d_call: .
v_call: TRBV12-3/TRBV12-4
clone_size: many
j_call: TRBJ1-4

cdr3_aa: CASRTTGGSGYTF
cdr3_nt: TGTGCCAGCAGAACGACAGGGGGATCTGGCTACACCTTC
d_call: TRBD1
v_call: TRBV6-5
clone_size: many
j_call: TRBJ1-2

cdr3_aa: CSVEGNTEAFF
cdr3_nt: TGCAGCGTTGAAGGTAACACTGAAGCTTTCTTT
d_call: .
v_call: TRBV29-1
clone_size: many
j_call: TRBJ1-1

cdr3_aa: CSAGTSGGSLEVYF
cdr3_nt: TGCAGTGCCGGGACTAGCGGGGGTTCTCTCGAGGTGTACTTC
d_call: TRBD2
v_call: TRBV20-1
clone_size: many
j_call: TRBJ2-7

cdr3_aa: CASSFRYRQGTEAFF
cdr3_nt: TGCGCCAGCAGCTTTCGTTACAGGCAGGGCACTGAAGCTTTCTTT
d_call: .
v_call: TRBV5-1
clone_size: many
j_call: TRBJ1-1

cdr3_aa: CASSLRASSYNSPLHF
cdr3_nt: TGTGCCAGCAGCTTGCGGGCTAGCTCCTATAATTCACCCCTCCACTTT
d_call: .
v_call: TRBV5-6
clone_size: many
j_call: TRBJ1-6

cdr3_aa: CASSLVGFPGELFF
cdr3_nt: TGTGCCAGCAGCTTAGTGGGGTTCCCCGGGGAGCTGTTTTTT
d_call: .
v_call: TRBV11-2
clone_size: many
j_call: TRBJ2-2

cdr3_aa: CAWRGGTGVTGELFF
cdr3_nt: TGTGCCTGGAGAGGGGGGACAGGGGTGACCGGGGAGCTGTTTTTT
d_call: TRBD1
v_call: TRBV30
clone_size: .
j_call: TRBJ2-2

cdr3_aa: CSARWLAGLNEQFF
cdr3_nt: TGCAGTGCTAGATGGCTAGCGGGGCTCAATGAGCAGTTCTTC
d_call: TRBD2
v_call: TRBV20-1
clone_size: .
j_call: TRBJ2-1

cdr3_aa: CASSPPPTGATSYSNQPQHF
cdr3_nt: TGCGCCAGCAGTCCCCCCCCGACAGGGGCGACCTCCTATAGCAATCAGCCCCAGCATTTT
d_call: TRBD1
v_call: TRBV23-1
clone_size: few
j_call: TRBJ1-5

cdr3_aa: CASSLAHPGTGKGHTGELFF
cdr3_nt: TGTGCCAGCAGCTTAGCGCATCCTGGGACAGGGAAAGGCCACACCGGGGAGCTGTTTTTT
d_call: TRBD1
v_call: TRBV7-8
clone_size: few
j_call: TRBJ2-2